The 18 T cell receptor beta chains given below trace back to one sample, sequenced in a study of CD8+ T cells in alopecia areata. As the sequencing template, cDNA was produced by extracting RNA and reverse transcribing it. TCRdb's table, derived via immunoSEQ multiplex PCR, lists solely in-frame clones and lacks some. In the table there are 150,000 to 200,000 clones, 58% of which are singletons. The treatment here: oral pan-JAK inhibitor, 5-10 mg twice daily. The sequences come from CD4+ T cells sorted from blood, collected at approximately week 60, from a patient treated with tofacitinib. Receptors originate from a human donor with alopecia areata.

The chain joins TRBV7-2 to TRBJ2-7; TRBD1 agrees at 7 bases. This CDR3 has 15 residues. Germline CDR1 reads SGHTA; CDR2 reads FQGNSA. Unmatched junction bases numbered 6, after V lost 1 base and J lost 3 bases. The CDR3: CASSLVGTEFYEQYF. In DNA, the CDR3 is TGTGCCAGCAGCTTAGTGGGGACAGAGTTCTACGAGCAGTACTTC.

V usage is TRBV9 and J usage is TRBJ1-4, with D perhaps matching TRBD1 (6 bases). This CDR3 region has 15 residues. Trimming stripped 2 bases from V and 8 bases from J, with 16 bases between. CDR1 is SGDLS, CDR2 YYNGEE, per germline. The CDR3 sequence: CASSVTGRGGEKLFF. The CDR3 DNA reads as TGTGCCAGCAGCGTCACAGGGAGAGGAGGGGAAAAACTGTTTTTT.

The rearrangement joins TRBV29-1 to TRBJ2-7; either TRBD1 or TRBD2 may supply D (5 bases each). Per the germline V gene, CDR1 is SQVTM and CDR2 is ANQGSEA. The CDR3 extends over 13 amino acids. V dropped 6 bases and J dropped 8 bases, with 20 bases sitting between them. Written as DNA, the CDR3 is TGCAGCGTGGGTAGGGACGATCCTACGAAGCAGTACTTC. The encoded protein is CSVGRDDPTKQYF.

The chain has TRBV30 and TRBJ2-1, with D unclear. V gave up 1 base and J gave up 7 bases, with 11 bases separating them. The CDR3 is made up of 13 amino acids. Germline V gene lookup returns CDR1 GTSNPN and CDR2 SVGIG (reference sequence). CDR3 sequence reads: CAWSAFLRNEQFF. In DNA, the CDR3 is TGTGCCTGGAGTGCCTTTCTTCGGAATGAGCAGTTCTTC.

This chain joins TRBV7-9 and TRBJ2-1; no clear D. CDR1 is SEHNR, CDR2 FQNEAQ, per germline (reference sequence). Trimming left V 3 bases short and J 0 bases short, with 0 bases between. The CDR3 loop spans 12 amino acids. The CDR3, as DNA: TGTGCCAGCAGCTTCTCCTACAATGAGCAGTTCTTC. This sequence encodes CASSFSYNEQFF.

The chain joins TRBV29-1 to TRBJ2-1, with unresolved D. The germline V and J ends were trimmed by 4 bases and 4 bases, with 11 bases remaining between them. CDR3 length: 13 residues. Germline V gene data show CDR1 as SQVTM and CDR2 as ANQGSEA. In DNA, the CDR3 is TGCAGCGTTGTAGGGTTTGGGTACAATGAGCAGTTCTTC. Encoded protein: CSVVGFGYNEQFF.

This chain links TRBV2 with TRBJ2-2; D may be TRBD1 (6 bases). The CDR3 runs 14 residues. V was shortened by 6 bases and J by 7 bases, with 15 bases between the two germline ends. Germline V gives CDR1 SNHLY, CDR2 FYNNEI. The CDR3 here is CASSQGQYSGELFF. As DNA, the CDR3 is TGTGCCAGCAGCCAAGGACAGTACAGCGGGGAGCTGTTTTTT.

This sequence joins TRBV5-1 and TRBJ2-5; 8 bases map to TRBD1. Looked up from germline, CDR1 is SGHRS and CDR2 is YFSETQ. CDR3 length: 14 residues. Trimming at V came to 0 bases and at J to 4 bases, leaving 2 bases not matched to a gene. CDR3 coding DNA: TGCGCCAGCAGCTTGGAGGGGACAGGAGAGACCCAGTACTTC. Translated: CASSLEGTGETQYF.

This clone was observed a handful of times. This chain uses TRBV29-1 with TRBJ1-2; 9 positions match TRBD1. The V segment lost 6 bases and the J segment 8 bases; nucleotides outside the gene matches: 13. CDR3 length equals 14 residues. Germline CDR1 SQVTM, CDR2 ANQGSEA. CDR3 amino acids: CSVALLRTGDGYTF. The CDR3 DNA reads TGCAGCGTCGCTCTACTTCGGACAGGGGACGGCTACACCTTC.

The rearrangement uses TRBV28 and TRBJ2-7; TRBD1 is a possible D gene (6 bases). V was clipped by 6 bases and J by 1 base, with 22 bases between them. The germline V gene encodes CDR1 MDHEN and CDR2 SYDVKM. This CDR3 is 17 amino acids long. CDR3: CASSSLESRQVSYEQYF. The CDR3 DNA follows: TGTGCCAGCAGCTCCCTAGAGTCCCGACAGGTGTCCTACGAGCAGTACTTC.

V gene TRBV2 combines with J gene TRBJ2-3; D gene uncertain. Germline V CDR1 and CDR2: SNHLY, FYNNEI. The V gene lost 6 bases and the J gene lost 9 bases, with 10 bases spanning the gap. The CDR3 has 11 amino acids. The CDR3 here is CASSSSGTQYF. As DNA, the CDR3 is TGTGCCAGCAGCTCCTCTGGGACGCAGTATTTT.

The chain links TRBV5-6 to TRBJ1-5; the D is unclear. This CDR3 contains 13 residues. V dropped 0 bases and J dropped 4 bases, with 5 bases sitting between them. Germline V CDR1 and CDR2: SGHDT, YYEEEE. CDR3 in DNA: TGTGCCAGCAGCTTGGACAGAAATCAGCCCCAGCATTTT. Translation gives CASSLDRNQPQHF.

This clone was found a few times. The J gene is TRBJ1-2, the V gene TRBV6-6; D gene ambiguous. The CDR3 has 10 amino acids. The ends were cut back, 8 bases at V and 4 bases at J, with 5 bases in the middle. Germline V gene data show CDR1 as MNHNY and CDR2 as SVGAGI (reference sequence). CDR3 DNA: TGTGCCAGCGGCCGCTATGGCTACACCTTC. Translation: CASGRYGYTF.

The sample holds one count of this clone. The genes are TRBV25-1 and TRBJ1-1; D ambiguous. Germline CDR1 is MGHDK and CDR2 is SYGVNS. V dropped 7 bases and J dropped 1 base, with 7 bases sitting between them. The length of the CDR3 is 12 residues. CDR3 in amino acids: CASKVGNTEAFF. The CDR3 nucleotides are TGTGCCAGCAAAGTAGGGAACACTGAAGCTTTCTTT.

This clone occurred a few times. The J gene is TRBJ2-1, the V gene TRBV2, with D possibly TRBD1 on 6 matching bases. Between the trimmed V and J ends, which lost 5 bases and 0 bases, there was a span of 8 bases. This CDR3 comprises 14 residues. Per germline, CDR1 SNHLY and CDR2 FYNNEI. Written as DNA, the CDR3 is TGTGCCAGCAGTTGGGACACCTCCTACAATGAGCAGTTCTTC. The encoded protein is CASSWDTSYNEQFF.

This clone occurred once. The chain links TRBV5-1 to TRBJ2-3; tentative D call: TRBD1 (6 bases). V lost 0 bases and J 6 bases, leaving 14 bases between the germline ends. Germline CDR1 SGHRS, CDR2 YFSETQ. The CDR3 totals 15 residues. The CDR3 nucleotides read TGCGCCAGCAGCTTGGACAGGGTAAGGTCGGATACGCAGTATTTT. Its protein product is CASSLDRVRSDTQYF.

The chain has TRBV4-2 and TRBJ1-3; D is possibly TRBD1 (5 bases). The length of the CDR3 is 18 residues. Germline V gives CDR1 LGHNA, CDR2 YNFKEQ. Between the trimmed V and J ends, which lost 1 base and 0 bases, there was a span of 16 bases. DNA for the CDR3: TGTGCCAGCAGCCAAGTTGGGCAGGGAAGGGGCTCTGGAAACACCATATATTTT. Translation: CASSQVGQGRGSGNTIYF.

This clone was picked up one time. Additional DNA sequences in this sample encode the identical CDR3. This chain joins TRBV30 and TRBJ2-6; D might be TRBD1 (6 bases). The CDR3 is made up of 14 amino acids. Germline lookup yields CDR1 GTSNPN and CDR2 SVGIG (reference sequence). Trimming removed 1 base at V and 2 bases at J, with 6 bases between. The CDR3 spells CAWSGGPGANVLTF. The CDR3 region has the DNA TGTGCCTGGAGTGGGGGGCCTGGGGCCAACGTCCTGACTTTC.